This entry is about one T cell receptor beta chain. The antigen is unknown. With 60 Vbeta and 13 Jbeta primers, the PCR was carried out. This table comes from immunoSEQ multiplex PCR, and its TCRdb copy is limited to in-frame clones, with some not included. The table includes roughly 66,000 clones, 75% to 85% detected once. The CDR3 is 17 amino acids. V was trimmed by 4 bases and J by 0 bases, leaving 16 bases between them. Per the germline V gene, CDR1 is SNHLY and CDR2 is FYNNEI. This sample was taken from a study of cytomegalovirus exposure and HLA in healthy donors. Looking at the study overall: Among the approximately 370 donors who were genotyped, 81% fell in the genetic ancestry cluster that is associated with self-reported Caucasian donors. General study findings and limits: Analysis performed later found more than 15,000 TCR beta sequences associated with HLA alleles at 0.05 false discovery rate.

The V call is TRBV2, the J call TRBJ1-3; D remains unclear. The source material was PBMCs. The TCR comes from a man between 18 and 35 years old in good health and CMV-seropositive. CDR3 nucleotide sequence: TGTGCCAGCAGTGCCGGGTCTCCACTAAACTCTGGAAACACCATATATTTT. As protein: CASSAGSPLNSGNTIYF.